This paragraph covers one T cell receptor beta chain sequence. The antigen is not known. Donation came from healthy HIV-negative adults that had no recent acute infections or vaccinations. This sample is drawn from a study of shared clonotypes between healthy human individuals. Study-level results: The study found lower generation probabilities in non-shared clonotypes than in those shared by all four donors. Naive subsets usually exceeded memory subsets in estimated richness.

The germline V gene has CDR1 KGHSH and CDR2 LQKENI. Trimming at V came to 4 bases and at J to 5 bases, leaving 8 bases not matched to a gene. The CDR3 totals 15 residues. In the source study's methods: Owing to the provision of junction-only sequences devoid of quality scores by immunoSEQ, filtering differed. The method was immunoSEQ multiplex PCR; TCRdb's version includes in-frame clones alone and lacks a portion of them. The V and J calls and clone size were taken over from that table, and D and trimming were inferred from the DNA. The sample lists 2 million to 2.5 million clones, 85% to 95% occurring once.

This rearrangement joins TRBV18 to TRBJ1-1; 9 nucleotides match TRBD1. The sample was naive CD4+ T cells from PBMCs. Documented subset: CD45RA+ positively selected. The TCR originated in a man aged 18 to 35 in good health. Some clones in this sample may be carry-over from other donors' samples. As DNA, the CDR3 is TGTGCCAGCTCACTGGAACAGGGGGCAGGGACTGAAGCTTTCTTT. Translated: CASSLEQGAGTEAFF.